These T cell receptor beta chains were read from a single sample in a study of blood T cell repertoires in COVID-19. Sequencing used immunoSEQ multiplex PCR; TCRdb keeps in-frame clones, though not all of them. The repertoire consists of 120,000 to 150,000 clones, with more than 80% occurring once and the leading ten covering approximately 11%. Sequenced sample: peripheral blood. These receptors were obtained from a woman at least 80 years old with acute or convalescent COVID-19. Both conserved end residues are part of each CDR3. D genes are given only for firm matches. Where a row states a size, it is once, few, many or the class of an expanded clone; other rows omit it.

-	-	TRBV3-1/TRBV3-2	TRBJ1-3	TGTGCCAGCAGCCAAGATCGCAGGGGAACCAGAAACACCATATATTTT	CASSQDRRGTRNTIYF
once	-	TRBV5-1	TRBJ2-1	TGCGCCAGCAGCTTGGACTCCCGAAATGAGCAGTTCTTC	CASSLDSRNEQFF
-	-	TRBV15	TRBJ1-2	TGTGCCACCAGCAGTCCAGGGAGGATCTATGGCTACACCTTC	CATSSPGRIYGYTF
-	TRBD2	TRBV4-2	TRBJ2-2	TGTGCCAGCAGCCAAGACCCCGGGGGGGAACGGACCGGGGAGCTGTTTTTT	CASSQDPGGERTGELFF
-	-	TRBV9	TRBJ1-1	TGTGCCAGCAGCGTAGGACAGTTCATGAACACTGAAGCTTTCTTT	CASSVGQFMNTEAFF
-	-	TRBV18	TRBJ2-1	TGTGCCAGCTCAGCTAGACCCCCACCCTACAATGAGCAGTTCTTC	CASSARPPPYNEQFF
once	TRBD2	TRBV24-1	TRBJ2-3	TGTGCCACTTCTAGCGGGGGCTCAGATACGCAGTATTTT	CATSSGGSDTQYF
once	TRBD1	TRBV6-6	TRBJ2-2	TGTGCCAGCAGTTACACCGGGACAGGGACGACCGGGGAGCTGTTTTTT	CASSYTGTGTTGELFF
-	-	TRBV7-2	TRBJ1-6	TGTGCCAGCAGCCCCCGGACAGTTAATTCACCCCTCCACTTT	CASSPRTVNSPLHF
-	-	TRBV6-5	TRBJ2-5	TGTGCCAGCAGTTACTCGAGGTCTCAAGAGACCCAGTACTTC	CASSYSRSQETQYF
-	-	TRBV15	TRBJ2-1	TGTGCCACCAGCCGGTCCGGGACACTCTCCTACAATGAGCAGTTCTTC	CATSRSGTLSYNEQFF
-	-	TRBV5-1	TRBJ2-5	TGCGCCAGCAGCTCCATCGCGGGGGAGACCCAGTACTTC	CASSSIAGETQYF